A single sample gave rise to the 2 T cell receptor beta chains below, sequenced in a study of PD-1 blockade in mismatch repair-deficient tumors. Here immunoSEQ multiplex PCR was the method, and the copy in TCRdb shows in-frame clones only, minus some. The sample yields approximately 130,000 clones, about 86% seen once. The sequencing here drew on peripheral blood, taken 44 weeks after starting pembrolizumab. These receptors came from an adult with mismatch repair-deficient cancer.

The CDR3 spells CASSLLAGGSTDTQYF. Here the CDR3 DNA reads TGTGCCAGCAGCCTACTAGCGGGAGGAAGCACAGATACGCAGTATTTT. The chain has TRBV7-9 and TRBJ2-3; TRBD2 agrees at 12 bases. The CDR3 runs 16 residues. From germline, CDR1 is SEHNR and CDR2 FQNEAQ (reference sequence). The trim removed 5 bases at V and 0 bases at J, leaving 3 bases unmatched.

The J gene is TRBJ2-7, the V gene TRBV7-9; D is perhaps TRBD1 (5 bases). V was shortened by 5 bases and J by 0 bases, with 11 bases between the two germline ends. CDR1 SEHNR and CDR2 FQNEAQ come from the germline V gene (reference sequence). The CDR3 length is 14 residues. CDR3 sequence reads: CASSTRQSSYEQYF. The CDR3 nucleotides read TGTGCCAGCAGCACGAGACAGAGCTCCTACGAGCAGTACTTC.